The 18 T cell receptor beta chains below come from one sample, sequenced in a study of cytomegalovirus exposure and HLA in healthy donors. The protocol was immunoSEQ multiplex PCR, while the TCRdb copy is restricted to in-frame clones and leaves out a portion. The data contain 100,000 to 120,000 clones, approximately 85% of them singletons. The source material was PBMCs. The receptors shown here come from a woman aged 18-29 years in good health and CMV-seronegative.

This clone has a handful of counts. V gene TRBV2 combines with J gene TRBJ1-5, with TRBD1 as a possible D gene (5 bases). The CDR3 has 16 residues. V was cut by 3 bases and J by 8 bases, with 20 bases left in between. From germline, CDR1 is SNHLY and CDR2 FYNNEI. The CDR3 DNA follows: TGTGCCAGCAGTGACGCGGGGGTGCGGAGCCTTGAGCCCCAGCATTTT. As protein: CASSDAGVRSLEPQHF. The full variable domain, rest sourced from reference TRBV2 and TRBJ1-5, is EPEVTQTPSHQVTQMGQEVILRCVPISNHLYFYWYRQILGQKVEFLVSFYNNEISEKSEIFDDQFSVERPDGSNFTLKIRSTKLEDSAMYFCASSDAGVRSLEPQHFGDGTRLSIL.

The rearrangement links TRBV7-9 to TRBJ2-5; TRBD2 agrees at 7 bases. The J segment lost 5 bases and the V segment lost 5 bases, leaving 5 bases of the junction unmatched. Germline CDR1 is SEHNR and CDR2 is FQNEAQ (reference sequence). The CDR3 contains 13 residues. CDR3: CASSQGGQETQYF. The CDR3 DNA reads TGTGCCAGCAGCCAGGGAGGGCAGGAGACCCAGTACTTC. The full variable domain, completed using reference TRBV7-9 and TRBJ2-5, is DTGVSQNPRHKITKRGQNVTFRCDPISEHNRLYWYRQTLGQGPEFLTYFQNEAQLEKSRLLSDRFSAERPKGSFSTLEIQRTEQGDSAMYLCASSQGGQETQYFGPGTRLLVL.

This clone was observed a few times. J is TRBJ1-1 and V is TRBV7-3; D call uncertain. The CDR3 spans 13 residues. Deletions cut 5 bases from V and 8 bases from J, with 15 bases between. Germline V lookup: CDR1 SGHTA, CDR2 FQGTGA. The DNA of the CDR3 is TGTGCCAGCAGCGTTTCTTATCAAGCCGAAGCTTTCTTT. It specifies CASSVSYQAEAFF.

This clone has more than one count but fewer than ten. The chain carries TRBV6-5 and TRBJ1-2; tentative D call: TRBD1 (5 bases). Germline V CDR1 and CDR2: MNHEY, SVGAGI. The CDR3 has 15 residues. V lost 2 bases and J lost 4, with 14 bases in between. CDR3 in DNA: TGTGCCAGCAGTTACCAAGCGTACACAGGCTATGGCTACACCTTC. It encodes CASSYQAYTGYGYTF.

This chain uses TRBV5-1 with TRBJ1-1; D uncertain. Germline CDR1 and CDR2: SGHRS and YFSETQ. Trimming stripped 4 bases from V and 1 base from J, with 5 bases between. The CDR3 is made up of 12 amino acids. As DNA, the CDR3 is TGCGCCAGCAGCGACAAGAACACTGAAGCTTTCTTT. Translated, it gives CASSDKNTEAFF.

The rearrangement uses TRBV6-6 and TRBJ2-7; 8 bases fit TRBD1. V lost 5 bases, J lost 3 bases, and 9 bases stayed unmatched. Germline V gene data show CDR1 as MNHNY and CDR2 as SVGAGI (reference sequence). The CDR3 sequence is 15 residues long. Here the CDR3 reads CASSMRDRKDYEQYF. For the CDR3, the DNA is TGTGCCAGCAGTATGAGGGACAGGAAGGACTACGAGCAGTACTTC.

The CDR3 is CASSRGLDEQFF. As DNA, the CDR3 is TGTGCCAGCAGCAGGGGGTTGGATGAGCAGTTCTTC. The V gene is TRBV5-4, the J gene TRBJ2-1, with a weak D call TRBD1 (6 bases). The CDR3 has 12 residues. The V gene's germline CDR1 is SGHNT and CDR2 YYREEE (reference sequence). V was trimmed by 4 bases and J by 8 bases, leaving 10 bases between them.

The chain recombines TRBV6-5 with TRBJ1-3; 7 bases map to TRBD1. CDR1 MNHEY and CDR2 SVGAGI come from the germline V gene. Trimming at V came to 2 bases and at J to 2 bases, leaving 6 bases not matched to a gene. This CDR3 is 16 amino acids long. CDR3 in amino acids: CASSYRGGGPGNTIYF. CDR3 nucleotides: TGTGCCAGCAGTTACAGAGGAGGGGGCCCTGGAAACACCATATATTTT.

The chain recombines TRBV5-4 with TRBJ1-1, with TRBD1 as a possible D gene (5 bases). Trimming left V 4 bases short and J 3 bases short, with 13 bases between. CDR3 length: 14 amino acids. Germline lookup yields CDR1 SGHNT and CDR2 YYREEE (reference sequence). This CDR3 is CASSTGGVDTEAFF. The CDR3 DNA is TGTGCCAGCAGCACCGGGGGGGTCGACACTGAAGCTTTCTTT.

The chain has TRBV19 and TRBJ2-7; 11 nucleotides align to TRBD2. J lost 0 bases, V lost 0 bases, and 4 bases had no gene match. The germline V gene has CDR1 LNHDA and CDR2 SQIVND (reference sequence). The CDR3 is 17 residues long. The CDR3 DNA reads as TGTGCCAGTAGTATAGATTTGACTAGCGGGGCCTCCTACGAGCAGTACTTC. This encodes CASSIDLTSGASYEQYF.

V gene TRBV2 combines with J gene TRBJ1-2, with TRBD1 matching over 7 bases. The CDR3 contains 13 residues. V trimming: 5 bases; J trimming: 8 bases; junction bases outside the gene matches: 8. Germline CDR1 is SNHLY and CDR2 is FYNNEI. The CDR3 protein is CASSSQGSEGYTF. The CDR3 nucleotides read TGTGCCAGCAGTTCACAGGGGAGTGAAGGCTACACCTTC.

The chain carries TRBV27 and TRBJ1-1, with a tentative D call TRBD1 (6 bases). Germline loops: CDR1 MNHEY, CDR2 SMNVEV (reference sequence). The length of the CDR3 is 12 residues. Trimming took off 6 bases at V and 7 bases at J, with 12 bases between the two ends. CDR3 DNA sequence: TGTGCCAGCAGCACAGGGTTGGGTGAAGCTTTCTTT. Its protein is CASSTGLGEAFF.

CDR3 protein: CASSDRQVNEQFF. The CDR3 nucleotides are TGTGCCAGCAGTGACCGACAGGTAAATGAGCAGTTCTTC. The genes are TRBV6-5 and TRBJ2-1, with D possibly TRBD1 on 6 matching bases. The CDR3 runs 13 residues. Germline V CDR1 and CDR2: MNHEY, SVGAGI. V dropped 5 bases and J dropped 7 bases, with 12 bases sitting between them.

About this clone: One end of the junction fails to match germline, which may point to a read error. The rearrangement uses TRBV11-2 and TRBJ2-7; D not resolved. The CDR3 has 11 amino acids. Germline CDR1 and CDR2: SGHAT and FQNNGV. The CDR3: CASSPSHEQYF. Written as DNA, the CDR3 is TGTGCCAGCAGCCCCTCCCACGAGCAGTACTTC.

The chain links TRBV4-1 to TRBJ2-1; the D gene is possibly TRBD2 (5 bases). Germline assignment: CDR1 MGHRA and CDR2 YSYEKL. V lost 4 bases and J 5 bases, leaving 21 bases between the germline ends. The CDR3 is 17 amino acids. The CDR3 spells CASSPLTWAPGNNEQFF. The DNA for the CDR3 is TGCGCCAGCAGCCCCCTCACCTGGGCCCCCGGGAACAATGAGCAGTTCTTC.

Written as DNA, the CDR3 is TGTGCCAGCAGCTTCCGGAAAGACAGGGGATACGAGCAGTACTTC. This sequence encodes CASSFRKDRGYEQYF. This rearrangement joins TRBV7-9 to TRBJ2-7, with TRBD1 matching over 8 bases. This CDR3 comprises 15 residues. From germline, CDR1 is SEHNR and CDR2 FQNEAQ (reference sequence). V shed 3 bases and J 4 bases; nucleotides not matched to a gene: 8.

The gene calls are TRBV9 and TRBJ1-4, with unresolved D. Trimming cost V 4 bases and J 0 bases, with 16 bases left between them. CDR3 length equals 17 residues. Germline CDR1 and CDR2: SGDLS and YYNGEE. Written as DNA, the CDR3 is TGTGCCAGCAGCCATAACGTCCGGGAGACAACTAATGAAAAACTGTTTTTT. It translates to CASSHNVRETTNEKLFF. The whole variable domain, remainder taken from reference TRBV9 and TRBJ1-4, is DSGVTQTPKHLITATGQRVTLRCSPRSGDLSVYWYQQSLDQGLQFLIQYYNGEERAKGNILERFSAQQFPDLHSELNLSSLELGDSALYFCASSHNVRETTNEKLFFGSGTQLSVL.

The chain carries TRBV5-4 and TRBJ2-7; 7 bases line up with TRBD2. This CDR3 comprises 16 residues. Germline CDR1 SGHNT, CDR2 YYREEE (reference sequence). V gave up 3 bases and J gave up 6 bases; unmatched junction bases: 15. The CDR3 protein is CASSSRGEHMGSEQYF. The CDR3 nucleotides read TGTGCCAGCAGCTCCCGGGGGGAGCACATGGGAAGCGAGCAGTACTTC.